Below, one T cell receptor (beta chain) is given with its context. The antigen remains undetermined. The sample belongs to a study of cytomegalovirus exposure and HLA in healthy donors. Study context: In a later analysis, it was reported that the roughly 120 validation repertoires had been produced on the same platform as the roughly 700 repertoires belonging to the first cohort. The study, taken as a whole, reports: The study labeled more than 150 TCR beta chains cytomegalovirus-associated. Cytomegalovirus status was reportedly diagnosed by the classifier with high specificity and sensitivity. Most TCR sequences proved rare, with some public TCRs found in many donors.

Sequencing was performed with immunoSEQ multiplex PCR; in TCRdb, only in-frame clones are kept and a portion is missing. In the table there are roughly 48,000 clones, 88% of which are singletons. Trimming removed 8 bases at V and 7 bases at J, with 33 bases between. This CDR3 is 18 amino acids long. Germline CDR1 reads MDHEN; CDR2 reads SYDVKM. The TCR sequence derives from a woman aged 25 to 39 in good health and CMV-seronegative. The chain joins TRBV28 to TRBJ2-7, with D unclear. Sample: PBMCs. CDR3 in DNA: TGTGCCAGCCCACTACTATACCCTCGGTGTGGTGTATTTGGTGAGCAGTACTTC. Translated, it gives CASPLLYPRCGVFGEQYF.